This T cell receptor beta chain was retrieved from a study of cytomegalovirus exposure and HLA in healthy donors. In its sample, this clone was seen a few times. Its antigen is not known. PCR used 60 Vbeta primers and 13 Jbeta primers. TCRdb's table, derived via immunoSEQ multiplex PCR, lists solely in-frame clones and lacks some. The sample lists approximately 190,000 clones, approximately 12% seen once, with 7.8% in the top ten. Findings of the study overall: Later analysis identified a missense DCLRE1C variant that was linked to TCR beta V- and J-gene trimming.

Material for sequencing was PBMCs. The sequence derives from a man aged 45-60 years in good health and CMV-seropositive.

Here the CDR3 DNA reads TGTGCCAGTGGCCAAGCGGGGGGGCGTCAAGAGACCCAGTACTTC. Amino acid sequence: CASGQAGGRQETQYF. The gene calls are TRBV6-5 and TRBJ2-5; 10 nucleotides align to TRBD2. Looked up from germline, CDR1 is MNHEY and CDR2 is SVGAGI. CDR3 size: 15 residues. The junction had 9 bases not matched to a gene; V was cut back by 9 bases and J by 2 bases.